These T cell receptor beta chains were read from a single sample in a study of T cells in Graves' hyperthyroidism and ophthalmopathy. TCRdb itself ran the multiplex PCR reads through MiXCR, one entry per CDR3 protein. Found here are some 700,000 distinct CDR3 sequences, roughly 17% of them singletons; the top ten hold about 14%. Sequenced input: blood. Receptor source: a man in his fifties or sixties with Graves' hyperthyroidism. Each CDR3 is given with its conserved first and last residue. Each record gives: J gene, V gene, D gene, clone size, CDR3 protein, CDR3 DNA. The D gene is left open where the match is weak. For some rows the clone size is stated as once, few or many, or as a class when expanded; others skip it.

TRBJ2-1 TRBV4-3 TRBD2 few CASSHSSGRALGNEQFF TGCGCCAGCAGCCATAGCAGCGGGAGGGCCCTAGGCAATGAGCAGTTCTTC
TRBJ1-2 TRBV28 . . CASTLGTHGYTF TGTGCCAGCACCTTAGGGACCCATGGCTACACCTTC
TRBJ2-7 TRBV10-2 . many CASSENRGSGTYEQYF TGCGCCAGCAGTGAAAACCGTGGTAGCGGAACCTACGAGCAGTACTTC
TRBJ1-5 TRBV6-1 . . CASEGGEQSAQHF TGTGCCAGCGAGGGAGGGGAGCAATCAGCCCAGCATTTT
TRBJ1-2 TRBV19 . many CASRHSYGYTF TGTGCCAGTAGGCACAGTTATGGCTACACCTTC
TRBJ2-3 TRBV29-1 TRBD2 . CSVESEAGVWDTQCF TGCAGCGTTGAGTCAGAAGCGGGAGTGTGGGATACGCAGTGTTTT
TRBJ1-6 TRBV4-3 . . CASSQEYVGRGRSSYNSPLHF TGCGCCAGCAGCCAAGAATACGTGGGCCGGGGCAGGAGCTCCTATAATTCACCCCTCCACTTT
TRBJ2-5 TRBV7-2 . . CASSLASRDDWPQYF TGTGCCAGCAGCTTAGCTTCCCGGGACGACTGGCCCCAGTACTTC
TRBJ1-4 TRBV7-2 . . CASSWTVEKLFF TGTGCCAGCAGCTGGACAGTAGAAAAACTGTTTTTT
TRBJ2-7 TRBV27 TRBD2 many CASRGGYEQYF TGTGCCAGCCGCGGGGGCTACGAGCAGTACTTC
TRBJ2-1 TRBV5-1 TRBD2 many CASSYVIAGAPYNEQFF TGCGCCAGCAGCTATGTTATCGCGGGAGCGCCGTACAATGAGCAGTTCTTC
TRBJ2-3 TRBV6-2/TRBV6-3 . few CASSHGSDTQYF TGTGCCAGCAGTCACGGGAGTGATACGCAGTATTTT
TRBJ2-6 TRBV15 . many CATSSQTGGANVLTF TGTGCCACCAGCAGCCAGACGGGTGGGGCCAACGTCCTGACTTTC
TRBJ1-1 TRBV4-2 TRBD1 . CASSQGRAGGRNTEAFF TGTGCCAGCAGCCAAGGTAGGGCAGGGGGTCGGAACACTGAAGCTTTCTTT
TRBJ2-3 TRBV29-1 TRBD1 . CSVETGLTDTQYF TGCAGCGTTGAGACAGGGTTGACAGATACGCAGTATTTT
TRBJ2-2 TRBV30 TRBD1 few CASYGTENTGELFF TGTGCCTCCTACGGGACAGAGAACACCGGGGAGCTGTTTTTT
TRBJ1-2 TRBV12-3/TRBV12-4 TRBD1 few CASSRGDRGAYTF TGTGCCAGCAGCAGGGGGGACAGGGGAGCTTACACCTTC
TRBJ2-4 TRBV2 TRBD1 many CASNPGQGENIQYF TGTGCCAGCAACCCGGGACAGGGCGAAAACATTCAGTACTTC
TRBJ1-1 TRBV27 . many CASSPWGVGNTEAFF TGTGCCAGCAGCCCCTGGGGGGTGGGGAACACTGAAGCTTTCTTT
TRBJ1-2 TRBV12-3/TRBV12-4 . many CASSFGLLKGGYTF TGTGCCAGCAGTTTTGGCCTTCTAAAGGGAGGCTACACCTTC
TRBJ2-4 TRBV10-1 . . CASSDGRGGDIQYF TGCGCCAGCAGTGATGGAAGGGGAGGAGACATTCAGTACTTC
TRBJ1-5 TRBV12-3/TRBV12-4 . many CASSPRPGQPQHF TGTGCCAGCAGTCCCCGCCCAGGACAGCCCCAGCATTTT
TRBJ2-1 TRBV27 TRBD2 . CASSRRHPGTSGSRNEQFF TGTGCCAGCAGTCGAAGACATCCCGGGACTAGCGGGAGTCGCAATGAGCAGTTCTTC
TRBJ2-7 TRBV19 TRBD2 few CASSINPSGNYEQYF TGTGCCAGTAGTATAAACCCTAGCGGGAACTACGAGCAGTACTTC
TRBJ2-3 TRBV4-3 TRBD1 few CASSQDGTGGLDTQYF TGCGCCAGCAGCCAAGATGGGACAGGGGGCTTGGATACGCAGTATTTT
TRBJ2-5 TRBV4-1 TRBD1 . CASSQDRDRKGLETQYF TGCGCCAGCAGCCAAGATCGGGACAGGAAAGGACTAGAGACCCAGTACTTC
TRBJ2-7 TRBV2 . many CASRKDRYEQYF TGTGCCAGCAGGAAAGACAGATACGAGCAGTACTTC
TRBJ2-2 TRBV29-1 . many CSVELATGTGELFF TGCAGCGTTGAACTAGCGACAGGCACCGGGGAGCTGTTTTTT
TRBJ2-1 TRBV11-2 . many CASSLVFAGGTYNEQFF TGTGCCAGCAGCTTAGTTTTCGCAGGAGGGACCTACAATGAGCAGTTCTTC
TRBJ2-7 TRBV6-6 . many CASSYSRRTYEQYF TGTGCCAGCAGTTACTCGCGGAGAACCTACGAGCAGTACTTC
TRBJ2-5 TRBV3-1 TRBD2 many CASHSGSKTQYF TGTGCCAGCCACAGCGGGAGTAAGACCCAGTACTTC
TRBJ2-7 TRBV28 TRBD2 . CASSLSDFTIAGGPGYEQYF TGTGCCAGCAGTTTATCTGACTTTACTATAGCGGGAGGGCCCGGTTATGAGCAGTACTTC
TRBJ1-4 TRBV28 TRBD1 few CASSNSGTGSEKLFF TGTGCCAGCAGTAACTCTGGGACAGGGAGTGAAAAACTGTTTTTT
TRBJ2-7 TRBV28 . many CASSLISRYYEQYF TGTGCCAGCAGTTTAATAAGCAGATACTACGAGCAGTACTTC
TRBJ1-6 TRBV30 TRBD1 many CAWSGDRVIHF TGTGCCTGGAGTGGGGACAGGGTCATCCACTTT
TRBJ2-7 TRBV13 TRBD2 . CASSLAGVAEQYF TGTGCCAGCAGCCTGGCGGGAGTCGCCGAGCAGTACTTC
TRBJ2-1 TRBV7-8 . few CASSSQMGSYNEQFF TGTGCCAGCAGCTCCCAAATGGGCTCCTACAATGAGCAGTTCTTC
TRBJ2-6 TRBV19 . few CASSGRAPVLTF TGTGCCAGTAGCGGCCGGGCCCCCGTCCTGACTTTC
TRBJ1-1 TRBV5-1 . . CASSLEGHLNTEAFF TGCGCCAGCAGCTTGGAGGGGCACTTGAACACTGAAGCTTTCTTT
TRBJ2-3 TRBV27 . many CASSPAVGRYTQYF TGTGCCAGCAGTCCGGCAGTGGGGAGGTATACGCAGTATTTT
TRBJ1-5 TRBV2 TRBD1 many CASRGKGAGNQPQHF TGTGCCAGCAGAGGTAAGGGGGCTGGCAATCAGCCCCAGCATTTT
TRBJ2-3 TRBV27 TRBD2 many CASSPSGASTDTQYF TGTGCCAGCAGCCCTAGCGGAGCTAGCACAGATACGCAGTATTTT
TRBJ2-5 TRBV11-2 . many CASSQGGSRGIQETQYF TGTGCCAGCAGCCAGGGGGGGTCGAGGGGAATTCAAGAGACCCAGTACTTC
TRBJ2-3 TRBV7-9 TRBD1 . CASSLQGAHSNTQYF TGTGCCAGCAGCTTACAGGGGGCGCATTCAAATACGCAGTATTTT
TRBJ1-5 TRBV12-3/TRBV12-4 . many CASSLFGTGRNQPQHF TGTGCCAGCAGTTTATTCGGCACAGGGCGAAATCAGCCCCAGCATTTT
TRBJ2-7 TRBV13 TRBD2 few CASSFPSGGAYEQYF TGTGCCAGCAGCTTTCCTAGCGGGGGCGCCTACGAGCAGTACTTC
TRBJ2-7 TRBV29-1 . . CSVAFGSGEVQYF .
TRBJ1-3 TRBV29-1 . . CSVASTSGNTIYF TGCAGCGTTGCAAGTACCTCTGGAAACACCATATATTTT
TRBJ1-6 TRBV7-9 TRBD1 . CASSPLQGASPLHF TGTGCCAGCAGCCCTCTACAGGGGGCCTCACCCCTCCACTTT
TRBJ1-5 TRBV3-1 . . CASSQDRNEPQHF TGTGCCAGCAGCCAAGATCGGAACGAGCCCCAGCATTTT
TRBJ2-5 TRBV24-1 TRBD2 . CATSDRWGLAGEFGETQYF TGTGCCACCAGTGACCGTTGGGGGCTAGCGGGAGAATTTGGGGAGACCCAGTACTTC